The clone carrying this T cell receptor (beta chain) was recorded a few times. This sample was included in a study of T cells in Graves' hyperthyroidism and ophthalmopathy. RNA transcripts yielded amplified TCR beta CDR3 regions. An initial round of RT-PCR targeting the TCR CDR3 relied on the HTBI primer set. TCRdb used MiXCR to reprocess the multiplex PCR reads, holding one entry per CDR3 protein. The sample contains a few hundred thousand distinct CDR3 sequences, around 14% of which appear only once. In germline, CDR1 is ENHRY, CDR2 SYGVKD. With 8 bases removed from V and 3 bases from J, the gap between germline ends came to 13 bases. The CDR3 has 13 amino acids.

The V call is TRBV10-3, the J call TRBJ1-1; D unresolved. Sequencing input: blood. The TCR was taken from a woman aged 25 to 39 with Graves' hyperthyroidism. Here the CDR3 DNA reads TGTGCCATCCGAGGGTTCCAGGACACTGAAGCTTTCTTT. Residues: CAIRGFQDTEAFF.